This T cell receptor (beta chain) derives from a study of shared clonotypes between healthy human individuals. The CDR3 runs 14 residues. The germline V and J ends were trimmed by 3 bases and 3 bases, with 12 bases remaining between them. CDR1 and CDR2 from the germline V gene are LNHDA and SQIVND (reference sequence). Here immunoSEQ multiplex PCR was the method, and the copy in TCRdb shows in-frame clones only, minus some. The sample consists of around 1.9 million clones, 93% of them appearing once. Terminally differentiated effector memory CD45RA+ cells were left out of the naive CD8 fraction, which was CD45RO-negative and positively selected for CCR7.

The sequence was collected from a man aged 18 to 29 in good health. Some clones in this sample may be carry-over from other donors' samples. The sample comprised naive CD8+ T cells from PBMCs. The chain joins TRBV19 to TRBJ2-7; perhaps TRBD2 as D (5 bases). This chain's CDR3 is CASSIRPGVYEQYF. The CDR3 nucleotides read TGTGCCAGTAGTATCCGCCCCGGGGTCTACGAGCAGTACTTC.